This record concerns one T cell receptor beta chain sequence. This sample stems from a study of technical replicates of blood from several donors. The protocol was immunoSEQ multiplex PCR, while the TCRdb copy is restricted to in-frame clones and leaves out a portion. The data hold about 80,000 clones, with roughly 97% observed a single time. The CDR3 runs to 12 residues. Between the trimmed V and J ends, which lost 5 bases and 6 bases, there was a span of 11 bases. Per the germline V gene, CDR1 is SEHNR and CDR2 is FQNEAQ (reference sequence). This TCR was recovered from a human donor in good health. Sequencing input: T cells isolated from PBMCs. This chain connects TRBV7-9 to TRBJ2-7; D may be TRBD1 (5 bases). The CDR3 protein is CASSPPGSEQYF. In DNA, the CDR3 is TGTGCCAGCAGCCCCCCAGGGTCCGAGCAGTACTTC.